These 24 T cell receptor beta chains were sequenced from one sample in a study of OX40 agonist ivuxolimab in advanced cancers. Generated by immunoSEQ multiplex PCR, the TCRdb table keeps only in-frame clones and is missing some. The table includes 30,000 to 40,000 clones, about 84% detected once. The sequences come from CD4+ or CD8+ T cells sorted from blood, collected in a trial of the OX40 agonist ivuxolimab. The receptors here all came from an adult with an advanced solid tumor such as melanoma, head and neck, liver or kidney cancer.

V gene TRBV28 combines with J gene TRBJ1-3; D might be TRBD1 (5 bases). CDR1 and CDR2 from the germline V gene are MDHEN and SYDVKM. V lost 4 bases to trimming and J lost 7 bases, with 17 bases between them. The CDR3 is 15 amino acids. In DNA form, the CDR3 reads TGTGCCAGCAGTTCCCCCCGGGGATCAGGGAACACCATATATTTT. The encoded protein is CASSSPRGSGNTIYF.

V is TRBV7-8 and J is TRBJ2-1; 7 nucleotides align to TRBD1. The germline V gene encodes CDR1 SGHVS and CDR2 FQNEAQ. V shed 1 base and J 12 bases; nucleotides not matched to a gene: 0. CDR3 length: 11 amino acids. The CDR3 loop reads CASSLGDRQFF. CDR3 nucleotide sequence: TGTGCCAGCAGCTTAGGGGACAGGCAGTTCTTC.

Only one count was recorded for this clone. CDR3 loop: CASSVRDNSHGYTF. The CDR3, as DNA: TGTGCCAGCAGTGTCCGGGACAATTCTCATGGCTACACCTTC. The chain links TRBV28 to TRBJ1-2; D is possibly TRBD1 (6 bases). This CDR3 comprises 14 residues. V was clipped by 5 bases and J by 6 bases, with 16 bases between them. CDR1 and CDR2 from the germline V gene are MDHEN and SYDVKM.

By proportion, this clone is medium-sized (0.01 to 0.1%). This chain uses TRBV5-4 with TRBJ1-4; weak D call: TRBD1 (5 bases). The germline V and J ends were trimmed by 2 bases and 0 bases, with 11 bases remaining between them. This CDR3 is built from 16 residues. The germline V gene encodes CDR1 SGHNT and CDR2 YYREEE (reference sequence). CDR3 amino acids: CASSLRGLATNEKLFF. Here the CDR3 DNA reads TGTGCCAGCAGCTTACGGGGACTTGCAACTAATGAAAAACTGTTTTTT. Full variable domain (missing parts from reference TRBV5-4 and TRBJ1-4): ETGVTQSPTHLIKTRGQQVTLRCSSQSGHNTVSWYQQALGQGPQFIFQYYREEENGRGNFPPRFSGLQFPNYSSELNVNALELDDSALYLCASSLRGLATNEKLFFGSGTQLSVL.

CDR3 residues: CASSLGPAYGYTF. The DNA of the CDR3 is TGTGCCAGCAGCCTTGGACCGGCCTATGGCTACACCTTC. The chain employs TRBV7-9 and TRBJ1-2; D ambiguous. Germline V gene sequence: CDR1 SEHNR, CDR2 FQNEAQ (reference sequence). The CDR3 spans 13 residues. Trimming shortened V by 5 bases and J by 4 bases, and 11 bases separated the two germline ends.

The chain combines TRBV6-6 with TRBJ2-7; D not resolved. The V end was cut by 2 bases, the J end by 3 bases, with 5 bases between. The CDR3 has 12 residues. Germline CDR1 is MNHNY and CDR2 is SVGAGI (reference sequence). Written as DNA, the CDR3 is TGTGCCAGCAGTTACGCCTTCTACGAGCAGTACTTC. Amino acid sequence: CASSYAFYEQYF.

The V gene is TRBV11-2, the J gene TRBJ2-5; D might be TRBD2 (6 bases). The CDR3 contains 15 residues. Trimming shortened V by 2 bases and J by 3 bases, and 13 bases separated the two germline ends. The germline V gene has CDR1 SGHAT and CDR2 FQNNGV. In DNA, the CDR3 is TGTGCCAGCAGCTTACGGTCTTGGGGGGAAGAGACCCAGTACTTC. This sequence encodes CASSLRSWGEETQYF.

The chain is built from TRBV9 and TRBJ2-7; D is possibly TRBD2 (5 bases). The V end lost 0 bases, the J end lost 2 bases, and 9 bases lay between the germline ends. Looked up from germline, CDR1 is SGDLS and CDR2 is YYNGEE. The CDR3 runs 14 residues. The CDR3 region is CASSVDYGAYEQYF. CDR3 nucleotide sequence: TGTGCCAGCAGCGTAGATTACGGGGCCTACGAGCAGTACTTC.

The J gene is TRBJ2-5, the V gene TRBV28; 11 positions match TRBD2. Germline V CDR1 and CDR2: MDHEN, SYDVKM. Losses at the gene ends were 6 bases for V and 4 bases for J; bases not matched to a gene: 10. CDR3 length: 16 residues. The CDR3 DNA reads as TGTGCCAGCAGCCCCCATAGCGGGAGGGAGGTAGAGACCCAGTACTTC. Its translation is CASSPHSGREVETQYF.

V is TRBV6-6 and J is TRBJ2-7, with TRBD2 matching over 8 bases. This CDR3 contains 14 residues. After removal of 5 bases from V and 7 bases from J, the junction contained 10 bases not matched to a gene. Germline CDR1 and CDR2: MNHNY and SVGAGI (reference sequence). CDR3 nucleotides: TGTGCCAGCAGTAACCCAAGAGGCGGGAGGGAGCAGTACTTC. It yields the protein CASSNPRGGREQYF.

The rearrangement links TRBV11-3 to TRBJ2-3; no reliable D call. From germline, CDR1 is SGHNT and CDR2 YENEEA. This CDR3 is 14 amino acids long. The V end was cut by 5 bases, the J end by 2 bases, with 11 bases between. The CDR3 coding sequence is TGTGCCAGCAGCGTGGGATTCACCACAGATACGCAGTATTTT. This codes for CASSVGFTTDTQYF.

The chain couples TRBV6-5 to TRBJ2-3; weak D call: TRBD2 (6 bases). CDR1 and CDR2 from the germline V gene are MNHEY and SVGAGI. V lost 2 bases and J lost 4, with 13 bases in between. The CDR3 totals 15 residues. The chain's CDR3 is CASSYLGGPSDTQYF. The CDR3 DNA is TGTGCCAGCAGTTACCTCGGAGGGCCCTCAGATACGCAGTATTTT.

The V and J genes are TRBV19 and TRBJ1-2; TRBD1 agrees at 9 bases. CDR1 and CDR2 from the germline V gene are LNHDA and SQIVND (reference sequence). This CDR3 contains 15 residues. Unmatched junction bases numbered 7, after V lost 4 bases and J lost 4 bases. The CDR3 nucleotides read TGTGCCAGTAGTAAACAGGGGGCGATTATCTATGGCTACACCTTC. As protein: CASSKQGAIIYGYTF.

The J gene is TRBJ1-1, the V gene TRBV5-4, with TRBD1 matching 7 bases. After removal of 5 bases from V and 4 bases from J, the junction contained 5 bases not matched to a gene. CDR3 length equals 13 residues. The V gene's germline CDR1 is SGHNT and CDR2 YYREEE (reference sequence). The CDR3 loop reads CASRSRDSTEAFF. In DNA form, the CDR3 reads TGTGCCAGCAGATCAAGGGACAGCACTGAAGCTTTCTTT.

The chain links TRBV28 to TRBJ1-2; D might be TRBD1 (5 bases). The V gene lost 5 bases and the J gene lost 0 bases, with 10 bases spanning the gap. The CDR3 extends over 14 amino acids. The germline CDR1 and CDR2 sequences are MDHEN and SYDVKM. This CDR3 reads CASSRLGANYGYTF. The CDR3 DNA reads TGTGCCAGCAGTCGCTTGGGGGCTAACTATGGCTACACCTTC.

The chain couples TRBV27 to TRBJ2-7; D call uncertain. V lost 2 bases and J lost 2, with 10 bases in between. CDR1 is MNHEY, CDR2 SMNVEV, per germline (reference sequence). CDR3 length equals 14 residues. CDR3 region: CASSLGSRAYEQYF. CDR3 sequence (DNA): TGTGCCAGCAGTTTAGGCAGTAGGGCCTACGAGCAGTACTTC.

This chain links TRBV19 with TRBJ1-1; D unresolved. Trimming cost V 6 bases and J 4 bases, with 12 bases left between them. Germline loops: CDR1 LNHDA, CDR2 SQIVND (reference sequence). The CDR3 runs to 13 residues. The CDR3 DNA is TGTGCCAGTAGCGATGACTTATCCACTGAAGCTTTCTTT. This encodes CASSDDLSTEAFF.

The J gene is TRBJ2-5, the V gene TRBV6-5; TRBD1 agrees at 7 bases. With the DNA end fitting TRBJ2-7 better, the J assignment may be wrong. The germline V gene encodes CDR1 MNHEY and CDR2 SVGAGI. This CDR3 has 13 amino acids. The CDR3 sequence: CASKRGQSYEQYF. The CDR3 bases are TGTGCCAGCAAAAGGGGGCAGTCCTACGAGCAGTACTTC.

A note on this clone: Distinct nucleotide sequences in the sample also encode this CDR3. The CDR3 coding sequence is TGTGCCAGCAGCCCGGGGACTAGTTACAATGAGCAGTTCTTC. Its protein product is CASSPGTSYNEQFF. The V and J genes are TRBV7-9 and TRBJ2-1; 8 positions match TRBD2. V was pared by 5 bases and J by 4 bases, with 4 bases of the junction left unmatched. Germline assignment: CDR1 SEHNR and CDR2 FQNEAQ (reference sequence). The CDR3 has 14 residues.

This chain connects TRBV7-9 to TRBJ2-2; D gene ambiguous. The CDR3 is made up of 12 amino acids. The ends were cut back, 7 bases at V and 1 base at J, with 4 bases in the middle. Germline values: CDR1 SEHNR, CDR2 FQNEAQ (reference sequence). The CDR3, as DNA: TGTGCCAGCACCTGGAACACCGGGGAGCTGTTTTTT. This translates into CASTWNTGELFF.

The V call is TRBV4-2, the J call TRBJ2-1, with 11 bases lining up with TRBD2. The CDR3 is 16 amino acids. The V gene end was trimmed by 2 bases and the J gene end by 5 bases; junction bases not matched to a gene: 5. Germline lookup yields CDR1 LGHNA and CDR2 YNFKEQ. CDR3 region: CASSQPGLADHNEQFF. The DNA for the CDR3 is TGTGCCAGCAGCCAACCGGGACTAGCGGATCACAATGAGCAGTTCTTC.

The chain carries TRBV11-2 and TRBJ2-1; D uncertain. CDR1 is SGHAT, CDR2 FQNNGV, per germline. Trimming took off 3 bases at V and 1 base at J, with 10 bases between the two ends. The CDR3 covers 15 residues. Written as DNA, the CDR3 is TGTGCCAGCAGCTTGACCGGGCCGTCCTACAATGAGCAGTTCTTC. Its protein is CASSLTGPSYNEQFF.

With respect to this clone: Different DNA sequences within this sample yield the same CDR3. The chain has TRBV11-2 and TRBJ2-1; D is unresolved. The length of the CDR3 is 10 residues. V was shortened by 3 bases and J by 8 bases, with 2 bases between the two germline ends. CDR1 is SGHAT, CDR2 FQNNGV, per germline. CDR3 protein: CASSLDEQFF. CDR3 in DNA: TGTGCCAGCAGCTTGGATGAGCAGTTCTTC.

The chain carries TRBV28 and TRBJ1-1; D might be TRBD1 (5 bases). The V gene lost 3 bases and the J gene lost 8 bases, with 10 bases spanning the gap. Germline V lookup: CDR1 MDHEN, CDR2 SYDVKM. The CDR3 is 12 amino acids. As DNA, the CDR3 is TGTGCCAGCAGTTTTCCGGGGCTAGAAGCTTTCTTT. Translation: CASSFPGLEAFF.